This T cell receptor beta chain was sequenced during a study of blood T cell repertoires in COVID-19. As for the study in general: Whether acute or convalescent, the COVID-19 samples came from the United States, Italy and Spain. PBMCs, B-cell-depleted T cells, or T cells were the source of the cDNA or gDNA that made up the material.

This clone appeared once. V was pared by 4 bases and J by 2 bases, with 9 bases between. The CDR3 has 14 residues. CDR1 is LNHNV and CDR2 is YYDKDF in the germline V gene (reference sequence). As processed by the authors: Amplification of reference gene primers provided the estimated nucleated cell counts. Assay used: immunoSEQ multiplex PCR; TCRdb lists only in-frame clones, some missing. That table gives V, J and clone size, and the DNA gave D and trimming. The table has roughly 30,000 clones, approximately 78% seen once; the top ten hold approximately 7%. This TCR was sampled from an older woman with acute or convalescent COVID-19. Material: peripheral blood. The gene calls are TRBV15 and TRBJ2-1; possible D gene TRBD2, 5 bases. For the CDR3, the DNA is TGTGCCACCAGCAAATCCGGGACCTACAATGAGCAGTTCTTC. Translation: CATSKSGTYNEQFF.